The following is a T cell receptor (beta chain) sequence with its context. The data are from a study of T cell responses to AZD1222 COVID-19 vaccine. Using immunoSEQ multiplex PCR, the repertoire was profiled, and TCRdb retains in-frame clones only, with some absent. The profile shows roughly 150,000 clones, roughly 92% of them singletons. The germline V gene encodes CDR1 MDHEN and CDR2 SYDVKM. Trimming removed 3 bases at V and 4 bases at J, with 13 bases between. The CDR3 spans 16 residues. V is TRBV28 and J is TRBJ1-6; perhaps TRBD1 as D (6 bases). Material: peripheral blood, obtained on day 0 of AZD1222 vaccination. The clonotype was recovered from an adult in good health. CDR3 sequence: CASSFPEGDYNSPLHF. In DNA, the CDR3 is TGTGCCAGCAGTTTTCCCGAGGGGGATTATAATTCACCCCTCCACTTT.